This TCR beta chain was obtained from a study of cytomegalovirus exposure and HLA in healthy donors. Across the study: An analysis done earlier identified fewer than 140 million unique TCR beta sequences from about 179 million T cells. Study observations and caveats: The investigators catalogued 150 or so TCR beta chains as cytomegalovirus-associated. TCR beta V- and J-gene trimming was later associated with a missense DCLRE1C variant.

The donors gave bone marrow, and they were healthy. Trimming shortened V by 5 bases and J by 2 bases, and 7 bases separated the two germline ends. CDR1 and CDR2 (germline): SGHDN, FVKESK. This CDR3 contains 13 residues. 13 Jbeta primers and 60 Vbeta primers were used for the PCR. Measured with immunoSEQ multiplex PCR; TCRdb has only the in-frame clones, and not every one. The table shows roughly 99,000 clones, with around 69% occurring only once. This clone was seen a handful of times. Its antigen is currently unknown. This chain joins TRBV14 and TRBJ1-3; D is unresolved. This receptor was obtained from a man aged 18 to 35 in good health and CMV-seronegative. The source material was PBMCs. CDR3 in amino acids: CASSGGTGNTIYF. CDR3 coding DNA: TGTGCCAGCAGCGGAGGGACTGGAAACACCATATATTTT.